This T cell receptor (beta chain) was retrieved from a study of cytomegalovirus exposure and HLA in healthy donors. Study-level results: Certain indistinguishable V segments, among them TRBV6-2 and TRBV6-3, were excluded. TCR beta chains numbering 164 were designated cytomegalovirus-associated.

From germline, CDR1 is MDHEN and CDR2 SYDVKM. J lost 3 bases, V lost 2 bases, and 6 bases had no gene match. This CDR3 is 15 amino acids long. The PCR used 60 Vbeta and 13 Jbeta primers. The method was immunoSEQ multiplex PCR; TCRdb's version includes in-frame clones alone and lacks a portion of them. The sample carries 120,000 or so clones, under 90% recorded once. In its sample, this clone was seen once. Its target is unknown. The gene calls are TRBV28 and TRBJ2-7, with 8 bases that match TRBD1. The TCR comes from a woman aged 40 to 50 in good health and CMV-seropositive. Material: PBMCs. CDR3 DNA: TGTGCCAGCAGTTTACCCGACAGGGGCGACTACGAGCAGTACTTC. Translation gives CASSLPDRGDYEQYF.